The rows below give T cell receptor beta chains drawn from one sample of a study of PD-1 blockade in classical Hodgkin lymphoma. Data came from immunoSEQ multiplex PCR; TCRdb stores just in-frame clones and leaves some out. Of around 70,000 clones in the sample, 71% were seen once. This material consisted of peripheral blood mononuclear cells (PBMCs), taken before the second cycle of nivolumab. These receptors originate from a human donor with classical Hodgkin lymphoma. The CDR3 runs from the conserved cysteine through the conserved F or W. D genes are given only for firm matches. Size values are once, few and many counts, or a class for expanded clones, and some rows have none.

D | J | V | size | CDR3 | DNA
. | TRBJ1-2 | TRBV19 | . | CASSPAGNDRSYGYTF | TGTGCCAGTAGTCCTGCGGGGAACGATCGGAGCTATGGCTACACCTTC
. | TRBJ1-4 | TRBV6-5 | . | CASKRGATNEKLFF | TGTGCCAGCAAACGGGGCGCAACTAATGAAAAACTGTTTTTT
TRBD1 | TRBJ1-1 | TRBV30 | . | CAWKQGVMNTEAFF | TGTGCCTGGAAACAGGGGGTTATGAACACTGAAGCTTTCTTT
. | TRBJ2-7 | TRBV21-1 | . | CASSKDRGFTYEQYF | TGTGCCAGCAGCAAAGACAGGGGATTTACCTACGAGCAGTACTTC
. | TRBJ2-5 | TRBV7-2 | . | CASSLAGTPLQTQYF | TGTGCCAGCAGCTTAGCCGGGACTCCATTGCAGACCCAGTACTTC
TRBD2 | TRBJ2-1 | TRBV29-1 | . | CSVELLAGAGNEQFF | TGCAGCGTTGAACTTCTAGCGGGAGCAGGCAATGAGCAGTTCTTC
TRBD2 | TRBJ2-7 | TRBV5-8 | . | CASSLALLSGDYEQYF | TGTGCCAGCAGCTTGGCCCTCTTGAGCGGGGACTACGAGCAGTACTTC
. | TRBJ1-1 | TRBV15 | . | CATSRHNDGGEAFF | TGTGCCACCAGCAGACACAACGACGGAGGGGAAGCTTTCTTT
. | TRBJ2-5 | TRBV6-5 | once | CASSYSSNPGQETQYF | TGTGCCAGCAGTTACTCGAGCAATCCTGGGCAAGAGACCCAGTACTTC
TRBD2 | TRBJ2-3 | TRBV5-1 | . | CASSLLAGDTDTQYF | TGCGCCAGCAGCTTGCTAGCGGGAGATACAGATACGCAGTATTTT
. | TRBJ1-2 | TRBV18 | . | CASSGRISQGKGPTYGYTF | TGTGCCAGCTCGGGGCGGATTTCCCAGGGGAAGGGCCCTACCTATGGCTACACCTTC
. | TRBJ2-4 | TRBV29-1 | . | CSVVWVAKNIQYF | TGCAGCGTTGTGTGGGTAGCCAAAAACATTCAGTACTTC
. | TRBJ2-1 | TRBV19 | . | CASSMMSSYNEQFF | TGTGCCAGTAGTATGATGAGCTCCTACAATGAGCAGTTCTTC
. | TRBJ1-4 | TRBV19 | . | CASSPRWGTNEKLFF | TGTGCCAGTAGTCCCCGCTGGGGGACTAATGAAAAACTGTTTTTT
. | TRBJ1-1 | TRBV2 | many | CATRQANTEAFF | TGTGCCACCAGACAGGCCAACACTGAAGCTTTCTTT
. | TRBJ2-3 | TRBV9 | . | CASSPPGWSDTQYF | TGTGCCAGCAGCCCCCCCGGATGGTCGGATACGCAGTATTTT
TRBD1 | TRBJ2-7 | TRBV28 | . | CASLRQGEGEQYF | TGTGCCAGCCTCCGCCAGGGGGAAGGCGAGCAGTACTTC
. | TRBJ2-1 | TRBV20-1 | . | CSALEVNEQFF | TGCAGTGCTCTAGAAGTCAATGAGCAGTTCTTC
. | TRBJ1-5 | TRBV5-1 | once | CASSLTGNSNQPQHF | TGCGCCAGCAGCTTGACAGGGAACAGCAATCAGCCCCAGCATTTT
TRBD1 | TRBJ2-2 | TRBV5-6 | few | CASSWGQAGELFF | TGTGCCAGCAGCTGGGGACAGGCCGGGGAGCTGTTTTTT
. | TRBJ2-7 | TRBV27 | . | CASSPQVEMPYEQYF | TGTGCCAGCAGTCCACAGGTAGAAATGCCCTACGAGCAGTACTTC
. | TRBJ2-2 | TRBV5-1 | few | CASRQIRDRRTGELFF | TGCGCCAGCAGACAGATCAGGGACCGTCGGACCGGGGAGCTGTTTTTT
. | TRBJ1-1 | TRBV30 | once | CACQRWWANTEAFF | TGTGCCTGTCAGAGATGGTGGGCAAACACTGAAGCTTTCTTT
TRBD2 | TRBJ2-5 | TRBV6-1 | . | CASRRGLKETQYF | TGTGCCAGCAGAAGGGGACTAAAAGAGACCCAGTACTTC
TRBD1 | TRBJ2-4 | TRBV5-5 | . | CASSSEGANIQYF | TGTGCCAGCAGCTCTGAGGGGGCAAACATTCAGTACTTC
. | TRBJ1-2 | TRBV14 | . | CASSQDPRGANNYGYTF | TGTGCCAGCAGCCAAGACCCCAGAGGGGCCAATAACTATGGCTACACCTTC
. | TRBJ2-7 | TRBV4-1 | few | CASSYLPQASDSYEQYF | TGCGCCAGCAGCTACCTCCCCCAGGCTAGCGACTCCTACGAGCAGTACTTC
. | TRBJ1-6 | TRBV28 | few | CASSLLGTGSPLHF | TGTGCCAGCAGTTTATTAGGGACGGGTTCACCCCTCCACTTT
. | TRBJ2-7 | TRBV29-1 | . | CSVARQGGYEQYF | TGCAGCGTCGCCAGACAGGGAGGCTACGAGCAGTACTTC
TRBD1 | TRBJ2-7 | TRBV18 | . | CASSPPLGQGPSLPYEQYF | TGTGCCAGCTCACCACCGCTGGGACAGGGGCCTTCTCTGCCCTACGAGCAGTACTTC
TRBD1 | TRBJ1-5 | TRBV27 | . | CASSPYDRVNQPQHF | TGTGCCAGCAGTCCATACGACAGGGTGAATCAGCCCCAGCATTTT
TRBD2 | TRBJ2-1 | TRBV19 | . | CASSPGTSGDYSSYNEQFF | TGTGCCAGTAGTCCCGGGACTAGCGGCGACTATAGCTCCTACAATGAGCAGTTCTTC
. | TRBJ1-4 | TRBV11-3 | . | CASSLTRENEKLFF | TGTGCCAGCAGCTTAACGCGGGAGAATGAAAAACTGTTTTTT
. | TRBJ2-3 | TRBV6-1 | . | CASSLDTQYF | TGTGCCAGCAGTTTAGATACGCAGTATTTT
TRBD2 | TRBJ2-2 | TRBV5-1 | once | CASGTVGGAGAGELFF | TGCGCCAGCGGAACGGTAGGGGGAGCGGGAGCCGGGGAGCTGTTTTTT
. | TRBJ2-7 | TRBV5-6 | . | CASRSFRNEQYF | TGTGCCAGCAGGTCGTTCAGAAACGAGCAGTACTTC
. | TRBJ2-7 | TRBV11-2 | medium-sized | CASSSGDGEQYF | TGTGCCAGCAGCTCGGGGGATGGCGAGCAGTACTTC
. | TRBJ1-1 | TRBV2 | . | CASRLGAPNTEAFF | TGTGCCAGCAGGTTGGGGGCCCCGAACACTGAAGCTTTCTTT
TRBD1 | TRBJ1-2 | TRBV10-2 | . | CASKATGNYGYTF | TGCGCCAGCAAAGCGACAGGGAACTATGGCTACACCTTC
TRBD1 | TRBJ2-1 | TRBV6-1 | once | CASSGGQAVNEQFF | TGTGCCAGCAGTGGGGGACAGGCTGTCAATGAGCAGTTCTTC
. | TRBJ2-1 | TRBV7-9 | . | CASSLGTLRYYEQFF | TGTGCCAGCAGTTTAGGGACGTTACGTTACTATGAGCAGTTCTTC
TRBD1 | TRBJ1-2 | TRBV18 | . | CASSPEGGHYGYTF | TGTGCCAGCTCACCAGAAGGGGGCCACTATGGCTACACCTTC
. | TRBJ2-7 | TRBV7-9 | . | CASSLGTGTYEQYF | TGTGCCAGCAGCCTCGGGACCGGGACATACGAGCAGTACTTC
TRBD1 | TRBJ1-1 | TRBV5-1 | once | CASSSGQGLNTEAFF | TGCGCCAGCAGCTCCGGACAGGGGCTGAACACTGAAGCTTTCTTT
. | TRBJ1-2 | TRBV2 | . | CASSEGGRLGYTF | TGTGCCAGCAGTGAGGGGGGTCGCCTCGGCTACACCTTC
. | TRBJ1-1 | TRBV6-1 | . | CASILQGNTEAFF | TGTGCCAGCATACTACAGGGGAACACTGAAGCTTTCTTT
. | TRBJ1-1 | TRBV7-9 | . | CASSLRDWTEAFF | TGTGCCAGCAGCTTAAGGGACTGGACTGAAGCTTTCTTT
. | TRBJ2-7 | TRBV11-2 | few | CASSLVSREQYF | TGTGCCAGCAGCTTAGTGTCTCGGGAGCAGTACTTC
TRBD2 | TRBJ2-7 | TRBV7-8 | . | CASSSLRTSGTSGSDYEQYF | TGTGCCAGCAGCTCCCTCCGGACGTCAGGGACTAGCGGGAGTGACTACGAGCAGTACTTC
. | TRBJ1-2 | TRBV6-1 | . | CASSEATALYGYTF | TGTGCCAGCAGTGAAGCGACAGCTCTCTATGGCTACACCTTC
. | TRBJ2-7 | TRBV30 | . | CAWSPTRDEQYF | TGTGCCTGGAGTCCAACAAGGGACGAGCAGTACTTC
. | TRBJ2-1 | TRBV9 | . | CASSVVGTTVGNEQFF | TGTGCCAGCAGCGTAGTGGGGACGACTGTTGGCAATGAGCAGTTCTTC
TRBD1 | TRBJ1-5 | TRBV6-5 | . | CASSKDRGFQPQHF | TGTGCCAGCAGTAAAGACAGGGGGTTTCAGCCCCAGCATTTT
. | TRBJ2-1 | TRBV30 | once | CAWSVQAGGNEQFF | TGTGCCTGGAGTGTACAAGCAGGGGGGAATGAGCAGTTCTTC
TRBD2 | TRBJ2-5 | TRBV5-8 | . | CASSLGLAGGRETQYF | TGTGCCAGCAGCTTGGGACTAGCGGGAGGACGGGAGACCCAGTACTTC